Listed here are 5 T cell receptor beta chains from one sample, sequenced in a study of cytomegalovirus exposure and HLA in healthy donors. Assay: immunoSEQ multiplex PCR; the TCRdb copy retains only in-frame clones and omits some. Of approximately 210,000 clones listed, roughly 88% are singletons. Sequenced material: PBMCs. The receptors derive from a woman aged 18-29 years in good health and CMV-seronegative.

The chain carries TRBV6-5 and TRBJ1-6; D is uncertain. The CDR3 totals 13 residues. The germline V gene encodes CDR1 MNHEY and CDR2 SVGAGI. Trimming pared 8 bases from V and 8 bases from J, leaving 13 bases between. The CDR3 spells CASCRSRDSPLHF. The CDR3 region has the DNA TGTGCCAGCTGTAGGAGTCGTGATTCACCCCTCCACTTT.

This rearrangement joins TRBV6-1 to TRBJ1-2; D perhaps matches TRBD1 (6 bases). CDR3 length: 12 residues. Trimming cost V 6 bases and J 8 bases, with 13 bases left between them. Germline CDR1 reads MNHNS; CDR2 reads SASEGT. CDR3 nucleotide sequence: TGTGCCAGCAGCCAACAGGGTTTCGGCTACACCTTC. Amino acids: CASSQQGFGYTF.

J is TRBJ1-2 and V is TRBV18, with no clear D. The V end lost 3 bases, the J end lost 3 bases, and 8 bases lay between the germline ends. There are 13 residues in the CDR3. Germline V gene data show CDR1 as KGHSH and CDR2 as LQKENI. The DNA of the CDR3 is TGTGCCAGCTCACCCGTTGACTACTATGGCTACACCTTC. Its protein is CASSPVDYYGYTF.

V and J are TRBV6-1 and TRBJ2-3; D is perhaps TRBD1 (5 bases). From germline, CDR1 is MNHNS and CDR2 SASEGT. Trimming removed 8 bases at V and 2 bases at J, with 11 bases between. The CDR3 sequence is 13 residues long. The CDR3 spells CASGTGDTDTQYF. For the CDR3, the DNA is TGTGCCAGCGGAACAGGAGACACAGATACGCAGTATTTT.

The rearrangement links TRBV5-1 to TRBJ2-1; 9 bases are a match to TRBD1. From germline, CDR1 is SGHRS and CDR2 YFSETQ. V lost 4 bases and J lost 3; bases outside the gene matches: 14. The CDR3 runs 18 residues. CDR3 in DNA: TGCGCCAGCAGCCCCGGGACAGGGTCCGAAATCGGCTACAATGAGCAGTTCTTC. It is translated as CASSPGTGSEIGYNEQFF. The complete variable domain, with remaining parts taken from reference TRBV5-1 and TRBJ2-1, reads KAGVTQTPRYLIKTRGQQVTLSCSPISGHRSVSWYQQTPGQGLQFLFEYFSETQRNKGNFPGRFSGRQFSNSRSEMNVSTLELGDSALYLCASSPGTGSEIGYNEQFFGPGTRLTVL.